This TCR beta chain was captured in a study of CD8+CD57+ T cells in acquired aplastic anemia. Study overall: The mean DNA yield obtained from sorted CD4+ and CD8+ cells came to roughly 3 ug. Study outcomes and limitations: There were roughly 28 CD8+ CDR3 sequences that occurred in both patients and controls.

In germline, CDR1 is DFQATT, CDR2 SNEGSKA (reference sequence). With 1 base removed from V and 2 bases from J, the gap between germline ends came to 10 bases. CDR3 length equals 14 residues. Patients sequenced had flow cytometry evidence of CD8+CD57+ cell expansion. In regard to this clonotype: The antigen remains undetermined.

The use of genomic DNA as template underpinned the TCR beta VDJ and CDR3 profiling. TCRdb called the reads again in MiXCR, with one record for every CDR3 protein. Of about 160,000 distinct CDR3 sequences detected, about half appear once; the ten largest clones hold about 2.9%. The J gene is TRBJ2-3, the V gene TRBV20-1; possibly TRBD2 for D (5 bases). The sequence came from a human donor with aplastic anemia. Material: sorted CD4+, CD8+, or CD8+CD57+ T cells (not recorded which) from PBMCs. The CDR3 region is CSARVLATTDTQYF. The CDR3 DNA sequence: TGCAGTGCTAGAGTTCTAGCTACCACAGATACGCAGTATTTT.